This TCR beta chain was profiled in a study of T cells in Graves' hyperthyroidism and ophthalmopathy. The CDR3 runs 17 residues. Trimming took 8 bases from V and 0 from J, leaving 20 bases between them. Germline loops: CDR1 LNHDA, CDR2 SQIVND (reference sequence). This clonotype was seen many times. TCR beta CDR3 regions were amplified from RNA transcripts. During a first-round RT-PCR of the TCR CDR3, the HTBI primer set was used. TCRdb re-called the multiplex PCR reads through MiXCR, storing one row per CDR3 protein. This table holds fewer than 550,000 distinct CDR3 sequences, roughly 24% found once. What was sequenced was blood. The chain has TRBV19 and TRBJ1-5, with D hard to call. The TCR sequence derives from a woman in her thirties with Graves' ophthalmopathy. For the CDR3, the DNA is TGTGCCAGTTCCTCTCAGTGGGCAGCAGATAGCAATCAGCCCCAGCATTTT. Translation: CASSSQWAADSNQPQHF.